Listed below are T cell receptor beta chains from one sample, sequenced in a study of regulatory T cells in long-lasting Graves disease. TCRdb ran MiXCR on the multiplex PCR reads and lists one entry per CDR3 protein. The sample holds around 460,000 distinct CDR3 sequences, approximately 23% seen once. Sequencing was performed on peripheral blood mononuclear cells (PBMCs), taken when the disease was refractory, from a patient treated with antithyroid drugs. The receptors stem from a female donor with Graves disease. The conserved cysteine and the conserved F or W are not part of the CDR3 here. Each record gives: CDR3 length, J gene, V gene, CDR3 protein.

13 | TRBJ1-2 | TRBV28 | ASSGKRVIRDGYT
12 | TRBJ2-3 | TRBV7-3 | ASMVGGPTDTQY
13 | TRBJ2-5 | TRBV5-1 | ASSLEGQALETQY
13 | TRBJ2-2 | TRBV7-3 | ASSFFAGSTGELF
10 | TRBJ2-7 | TRBV6-5 | ASSYSSYEQY
13 | TRBJ2-7 | TRBV2 | ASSLHSGTSYEQY
11 | - | TRBV7-2 | ASSLMRDSPLH
11 | TRBJ1-2 | TRBV5-4 | ASSLERVYGYT
13 | TRBJ2-7 | TRBV5-1 | ASSPLPGQPYEQY
10 | TRBJ1-2 | TRBV20-1 | SATRINYGYT
14 | TRBJ2-6 | TRBV6-1 | ASSLTARSGANVLT
12 | TRBJ1-1 | TRBV2 | ASSEGMGGSEAF
11 | TRBJ2-5 | TRBV10-3 | AISGRLEETQY
14 | TRBJ2-7 | TRBV3-1 | ASSQRARGRVGEQY
17 | TRBJ2-6 | TRBV19 | ASSIGLAGGLSGANVLT
12 | TRBJ2-2 | TRBV11-2 | ASSFGSSTGELF
9 | TRBJ2-2 | TRBV29-1 | SLADSGELF
12 | TRBJ2-2 | TRBV19 | ASSIRGFTGELF
14 | TRBJ2-5 | TRBV28 | ASSLWTTGAGETQY
16 | TRBJ2-7 | TRBV14 | ASSLLGLGTGGPYEQY
17 | TRBJ2-6 | TRBV19 | ASSNPGRRYYSGANVLT
12 | TRBJ1-4 | TRBV5-5 | ASSSRELNEKLF
11 | TRBJ1-1 | TRBV20-1 | SASRPGGTEAF
11 | TRBJ1-6 | TRBV12-3/TRBV12-4 | ASSSDRFSPLH
12 | TRBJ2-7 | TRBV28 | ASRSQVVGYEQY
14 | TRBJ1-2 | TRBV20-1 | SATVPGAGSNYGYT
13 | TRBJ1-2 | TRBV7-2 | ASSLTVVLNYGYT
14 | TRBJ2-3 | TRBV7-3 | ASSPEGGGVPDTQY
15 | TRBJ2-6 | TRBV28 | ASSGGGIRPGANVLT
10 | TRBJ2-7 | TRBV6-2/TRBV6-3 | ASSPQVYEQY
13 | TRBJ2-6 | TRBV6-2/TRBV6-3 | ASTPPGAGANVLT
15 | TRBJ1-2 | TRBV20-1 | SARDGADFIPNYGYT
13 | TRBJ1-5 | TRBV4-3 | ASSLHAGDNQPQH
12 | TRBJ1-1 | TRBV6-1 | ASSGGQMNTEAF
13 | TRBJ1-4 | TRBV7-2 | ASSFTASTNEKLF
17 | TRBJ1-3 | TRBV2 | ASSEGLAGGSGSGNTIY
11 | TRBJ1-4 | TRBV6-5 | ANSLGGNEKLF
11 | TRBJ1-2 | TRBV25-1 | ASSDDRGYGYT
12 | TRBJ2-5 | TRBV7-3 | ASSLYAYQETQY
14 | TRBJ2-5 | TRBV5-1 | ASSSGGLAGWETQY
13 | TRBJ1-2 | TRBV20-1 | SALTRDHPYDGYT
12 | TRBJ2-7 | TRBV18 | ASSRGPYSYEQY
13 | TRBJ1-2 | TRBV19 | ASSIGMTGVGGYT
13 | TRBJ1-5 | TRBV5-1 | ASSIAGTGHSPQH
13 | TRBJ2-3 | TRBV20-1 | SAPPPAGGTDTQY
11 | TRBJ2-7 | TRBV11-1 | ASSPTPGGEQY
12 | TRBJ2-5 | TRBV12-3/TRBV12-4 | ASSTPSGRKTQY
13 | TRBJ2-3 | TRBV12-3/TRBV12-4 | ASSTRRGGHDTQY
10 | TRBJ2-7 | TRBV3-2 | ASRGRNYEQY
12 | TRBJ1-5 | TRBV18 | ASSPGGTGQPQH
15 | TRBJ1-5 | TRBV19 | ASSGQGGFHSNQPQH
12 | TRBJ2-7 | TRBV15 | ATSRDMGLAGKY